This T cell receptor (beta chain) was sequenced in a study of T cells expressing NK-cell markers. About this clonotype itself: Its antigen is not identified.

Study-wide points: Researchers report these clonotypes also headed the CD3+CD56-NKG2C+ fraction in a few donors.

TCRdb processed the 5' RACE reads again and assigns one entry to each CDR3 protein, with no DNA. The sample table includes about 430,000 distinct CDR3 sequences. CDR3 length equals 13 residues. CDR1 is SQVTM, CDR2 ANQGSEA, per germline. Sequencing used blood T cells: a sorted CD56 or NKG2C T cell subset, CD4+ or CD8+ T cells, or bulk PBMC T cells (not recorded which). This receptor was obtained from a woman aged 45 to 65 in good health. V usage is TRBV29-1 and J usage is TRBJ2-3; TCRdb gives TRBD1 as the D gene, but with no DNA this cannot be confirmed. This CDR3 is CSVVSGRTDTQYF.